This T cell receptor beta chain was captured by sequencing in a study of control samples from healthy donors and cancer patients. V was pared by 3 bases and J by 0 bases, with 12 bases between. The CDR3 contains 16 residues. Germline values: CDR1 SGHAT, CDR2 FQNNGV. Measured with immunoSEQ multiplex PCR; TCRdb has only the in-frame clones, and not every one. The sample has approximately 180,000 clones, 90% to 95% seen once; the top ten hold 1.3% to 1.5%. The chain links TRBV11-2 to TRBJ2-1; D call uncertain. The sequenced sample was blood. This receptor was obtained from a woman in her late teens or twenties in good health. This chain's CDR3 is CASSFGTLSSYNEQFF. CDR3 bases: TGTGCCAGCAGCTTCGGAACCCTTAGCTCCTACAATGAGCAGTTCTTC.